These 20 T cell receptor beta chains share one sample of origin, sequenced in a study of T cell responses to AZD1222 COVID-19 vaccine. Sequencing used immunoSEQ multiplex PCR; TCRdb keeps in-frame clones, though not all of them. Of about 86,000 clones listed, roughly 90% are singletons. Sequences were derived from peripheral blood, sampled on day 0 of AZD1222 vaccination. Receptors were obtained from an adult in good health.

The rearrangement uses TRBV5-1 and TRBJ2-2, with unresolved D. This CDR3 is 12 amino acids long. CDR1 and CDR2 (germline): SGHRS, YFSETQ. Trimming removed 3 bases from V and 1 base from J, with 1 base in between. The CDR3 loop is CASSWNTGELFF. Written as DNA, the CDR3 is TGCGCCAGCAGCTGGAACACCGGGGAGCTGTTTTTT.

The chain links TRBV6-1 to TRBJ2-5; D call uncertain. This CDR3 is 16 amino acids long. Germline-derived CDR1 and CDR2 are MNHNS and SASEGT. V lost 2 bases and J 0 bases, leaving 13 bases between the germline ends. Here the CDR3 reads CASSERAEVYQETQYF. The CDR3 nucleotides are TGTGCCAGCAGTGAAAGAGCCGAGGTGTACCAAGAGACCCAGTACTTC.

The chain combines TRBV7-6 with TRBJ2-7; perhaps TRBD2 as D (6 bases). This CDR3 comprises 16 residues. The germline V gene has CDR1 SGHVS and CDR2 FNYEAQ. V dropped 5 bases and J dropped 2 bases, with 19 bases sitting between them. The CDR3 loop is CASSPRDFEETYEQYF. For the CDR3, the DNA is TGTGCCAGCAGCCCCAGGGACTTTGAGGAAACCTACGAGCAGTACTTC.

By frequency in the sample, this clone is medium-sized (0.01 to 0.1%). The V call is TRBV6-6, the J call TRBJ2-7; perhaps TRBD1 as D (6 bases). Germline CDR1 MNHNY, CDR2 SVGAGI (reference sequence). The CDR3 runs 14 residues. Trimming removed 6 bases from V and 4 bases from J, with 16 bases in between. The CDR3 DNA follows: TGTGCCAGCAGGCAAGGACAGCAAACTTACGAGCAGTACTTC. Translated: CASRQGQQTYEQYF.

V is TRBV5-1 and J is TRBJ1-2; a weak D match, TRBD1 (6 bases). V dropped 3 bases and J dropped 1 base, with 28 bases sitting between them. CDR3 length equals 20 residues. Germline V CDR1 and CDR2: SGHRS, YFSETQ. This CDR3 reads CASSSRGGRPPVPHNYGYTF. Written as DNA, the CDR3 is TGCGCCAGCAGCTCAAGGGGGGGGCGCCCCCCTGTCCCTCATAACTATGGCTACACCTTC.

J is TRBJ2-7 and V is TRBV5-4; 13 bases fit TRBD2. The CDR3 sequence is 17 residues long. The germline V gene has CDR1 SGHNT and CDR2 YYREEE (reference sequence). Trimming took 3 bases from V and 0 from J; bases not matched to a gene: 6. Here the CDR3 reads CASSSRLAGGNSYEQYF. In nucleotides, the CDR3 is TGTGCCAGCAGCTCACGACTAGCGGGAGGAAACTCCTACGAGCAGTACTTC.

The V and J genes are TRBV19 and TRBJ1-2; unclear D gene. Trimming left V 5 bases short and J 4 bases short, with 11 bases between. The V gene's germline CDR1 is LNHDA and CDR2 SQIVND (reference sequence). The length of the CDR3 is 13 residues. The CDR3 sequence: CASSPPGPYGYTF. The CDR3 DNA reads TGTGCCAGTAGTCCCCCGGGCCCCTATGGCTACACCTTC. Full variable domain (rest looked up from reference TRBV19 and TRBJ1-2): DGGITQSPKYLFRKEGQNVTLSCEQNLNHDAMYWYRQDPGQGLRLIYYSQIVNDFQKGDIAEGYSVSREKKESFPLTVTSAQKNPTAFYLCASSPPGPYGYTFGSGTRLTVV.

The rearrangement uses TRBV6-5 and TRBJ2-5, with unresolved D. This CDR3 comprises 15 residues. The germline V gene encodes CDR1 MNHEY and CDR2 SVGAGI. The V end lost 0 bases, the J end lost 2 bases, and 10 bases lay between the germline ends. CDR3 coding DNA: TGTGCCAGCAGTTACTCGAGAGACAAACAAGAGACCCAGTACTTC. It specifies CASSYSRDKQETQYF.

This chain connects TRBV19 to TRBJ1-5, with D unclear. CDR3 length: 14 amino acids. The V gene lost 2 bases and the J gene lost 0 bases, with 5 bases spanning the gap. Germline CDR1 reads LNHDA; CDR2 reads SQIVND (reference sequence). The CDR3 nucleotides are TGTGCCAGTAGTATAAAACTTAGCAATCAGCCCCAGCATTTT. Translated, it gives CASSIKLSNQPQHF.

The gene calls are TRBV4-3 and TRBJ1-2; D might be TRBD1 (6 bases). Germline assignment: CDR1 LGHNA and CDR2 YSLEER. V lost 0 bases and J 0 bases, leaving 17 bases between the germline ends. CDR3 length: 18 residues. The CDR3: CASSQDLPGATTNYGYTF. The CDR3 region has the DNA TGCGCCAGCAGCCAAGATCTCCCAGGGGCGACGACTAACTATGGCTACACCTTC.

The chain has TRBV6-1 and TRBJ1-3; no reliable D call. This CDR3 has 13 amino acids. Trimming removed 6 bases at V and 0 bases at J, with 6 bases between. In germline, CDR1 is MNHNS, CDR2 SASEGT. Here the CDR3 DNA reads TGTGCCAGCAGACTAGACTCTGGAAACACCATATATTTT. Translated, it gives CASRLDSGNTIYF.

Worth noting for this clone: Other nucleotide sequences from this sample produce the same CDR3. The gene calls are TRBV28 and TRBJ1-2; D unclear. The CDR3 has 12 residues. The germline V gene has CDR1 MDHEN and CDR2 SYDVKM. Between the trimmed V and J ends, which lost 3 bases and 2 bases, there was a span of 4 bases. CDR3 sequence (DNA): TGTGCCAGCAGTTTCCTCAACTATGGCTACACCTTC. Its protein is CASSFLNYGYTF.

The chain carries TRBV27 and TRBJ2-6; no definite D call. This CDR3 is 17 amino acids long. Germline V gene sequence: CDR1 MNHEY, CDR2 SMNVEV (reference sequence). With 6 bases removed from V and 0 bases from J, the gap between germline ends came to 15 bases. The CDR3, as DNA: TGTGCCAGCAGCCCTTGGGCAATCTCCTCTGGGGCCAACGTCCTGACTTTC. Residues: CASSPWAISSGANVLTF.

The chain is built from TRBV29-1 and TRBJ1-6; possibly TRBD1 for D (5 bases). Germline V gene sequence: CDR1 SQVTM, CDR2 ANQGSEA. The CDR3 has 14 amino acids. V lost 7 bases, J lost 0 bases, and 10 bases lay in between. DNA for the CDR3: TGCAGCGCGAAGGGGAGCTCCTATAATTCACCCCTCCACTTT. It codes for CSAKGSSYNSPLHF. The entire variable domain, with the rest obtained from reference TRBV29-1 and TRBJ1-6, is as follows: SAVISQKPSRDICQRGTSLTIQCQVDSQVTMMFWYRQQPGQSLTLIATANQGSEATYESGFVIDKFPISRPNLTFSTLTVSNMSPEDSSIYLCSAKGSSYNSPLHFGNGTRLTVT.

The chain has TRBV19 and TRBJ2-6; no clear D gene. Trimming stripped 6 bases from V and 0 bases from J, with 21 bases between. The CDR3 length is 19 residues. CDR1 is LNHDA, CDR2 SQIVND, per germline (reference sequence). CDR3 sequence: CASSPPVGSPSSGANVLTF. CDR3 nucleotides: TGTGCCAGTAGCCCCCCCGTGGGATCTCCCAGCTCTGGGGCCAACGTCCTGACTTTC.

About this clone: The germline gene is not matched at one end of the junction; a read error may be the cause. V and J are TRBV5-4 and TRBJ1-1; 7 bases line up with TRBD1. The CDR3 sequence is 13 residues long. Germline assignment: CDR1 SGHNT and CDR2 YYREEE (reference sequence). In DNA, the CDR3 is TGTGCCAGCAGCCTGACAGGGAACCCTGAAGCTTTCTTT. Translated, it gives CASSLTGNPEAFF. Combining the CDR3 with reference TRBV5-4 and TRBJ1-1 gives the whole variable domain ETGVTQSPTHLIKTRGQQVTLRCSSQSGHNTVSWYQQALGQGPQFIFQYYREEENGRGNFPPRFSGLQFPNYSSELNVNALELDDSALYLCASSLTGNPEAFFGQGTRLTVV.

The V gene is TRBV18, the J gene TRBJ1-5; weak D call: TRBD1 (6 bases). This CDR3 is built from 17 residues. The V and J ends lost 3 bases and 3 bases respectively, with 18 bases between them. Germline loops: CDR1 KGHSH, CDR2 LQKENI. The CDR3 DNA sequence: TGTGCCAGCTCACCCCAAGGGGGTGGTTTATCCAATCAGCCCCAGCATTTT. This codes for CASSPQGGGLSNQPQHF.

The chain is built from TRBV7-2 and TRBJ2-1; 11 nucleotides agree with TRBD2. The germline CDR1 and CDR2 sequences are SGHTA and FQGNSA. The CDR3 consists of 15 residues. V gave up 7 bases and J gave up 4 bases; unmatched junction bases: 6. This CDR3 reads CASNPGTSGYNEQFF. The CDR3 bases are TGTGCCAGCAATCCCGGGACTAGCGGTTACAATGAGCAGTTCTTC.

This chain uses TRBV28 with TRBJ1-2; no clear D. From germline, CDR1 is MDHEN and CDR2 SYDVKM. Trimming pared 6 bases from V and 4 bases from J, leaving 12 bases between. This CDR3 is 13 amino acids long. The DNA of the CDR3 is TGTGCCAGCAGACGCAGTCAAATCTATGGCTACACCTTC. Translating gives CASRRSQIYGYTF.

The V call is TRBV7-6, the J call TRBJ2-1; D may be TRBD2 (5 bases). The CDR3 is 15 amino acids. CDR1 is SGHVS, CDR2 FNYEAQ, per germline. Trimming shortened V by 5 bases and J by 2 bases, and 13 bases separated the two germline ends. The CDR3: CASSPRTATYNEQFF. The CDR3 coding sequence is TGTGCCAGCAGCCCCCGGACTGCAACCTACAATGAGCAGTTCTTC.